This T cell receptor (beta chain) was retrieved from a study of shared clonotypes between healthy human individuals. About the study: Each donor's CD8 memory used one plate, CD8 naive two, each CD4 subset three. Study-level results: Incomplete sequencing of sorted subsets was indicated by rarefaction despite large depth.

About this clone itself: Its antigen is unidentified.

In the source study's methods: Filtering differed because ImmunoSEQ produced junction-only sequences that carried no quality scores. TCRdb's copy holds only in-frame clones and misses some; the assay was immunoSEQ multiplex PCR. That table supplies the V and J calls and clone size; D and trimming were determined from the DNA. This table has approximately 530,000 clones, 95% to 96% appearing once. The sequencing input was naive CD4+ T cells sorted from blood. Subset specified: CD45RA+ positively selected. The TCR was taken from a woman aged 25 to 39 in good health.

CDR3 DNA: TGTGCCAGCAGCTCTAGGGGACAGGGCCGGTTTAGGTACTTC. Translated, it gives CASSSRGQGRFRYF. This chain connects TRBV28 to TRBJ2-5; 9 bases map to TRBD1. V shed 6 bases and J 13 bases; nucleotides not matched to a gene: 15. The CDR3 totals 14 residues. Germline CDR1 is MDHEN and CDR2 is SYDVKM.